This section outlines one T cell receptor (beta chain) sequence together with its context. No antigen is known for it. The CDR3 regions of human TCRbeta chains were analyzed by immunosequencing. The authors' analysis ran thus. Repertoire TCRs were checked for matches against a reference library of SARS-CoV-2-specific TCRs that had been generated using the MIRA antigen-specificity platform. Breadth was defined as the fraction of unique TCRs that were SARS-CoV-2-associated. Depth was defined as the fraction of total T cells that were SARS-CoV-2-associated. Using the MIRA data, each spike-specific TCR was mapped to the spike region that the TCR reacts to and placed in a CD4 or CD8 class. Log10-transformed breadth and depth values were compared by one-way ANOVA with Sidak's multiple comparisons tests. TCRdb's version of the immuneACCESS table is confined to in-frame rearrangements and falls short of the full clone set. An unresolved V gene accounts for under half of the shortfall where checked; the remainder is of unknown origin. V and J calls and clone size are copied from that table; D and trimming were computed from the DNA. The sample's own table lists around 140,000 clones. Of the sample, approximately 2% falls within the top ten clones.

The data belong to a study of T cell responses to AZD1222 COVID-19 vaccine listed by TCRdb under 2021. Background on the whole study: A total of just over 230 trial participants underwent TCR sequencing, of whom under 220 had received two doses of AZD1222 and around 26 had received two doses of the MenACWY control vaccine. Trial participants were enrolled by age into 18-55, 56-69 and 70-plus year subgroups, with roughly 150, 30 and 60 TCR-sequenced participants respectively. The paper's findings and limits, for the study overall: After two AZD1222 doses, both the breadth and the depth of spike-specific TCRs were significantly higher than at day 0 and than in MenACWY recipients. Reportedly, close to half of the unique spike-specific TCRs recognized epitopes lying outside the regions that are mutated in the B.1.351 and B.1.1.7 variants. Vaccine-associated CD4 TCRs spanned the whole spike protein, with dominant responses in regions 160-218 and 743-854. Because no samples from the day 14 peak response were available, repertoires could be characterized only after the peak T cell response. In the small 56-69-year group, the increase in depth fell short of significance, most likely because of low power. Conclusions about previously exposed vaccinees are limited, since just six AZD1222 recipients were seropositive for SARS-CoV-2 at baseline. Participants were mostly white British and included more females than males, and it was suggested by the authors that clonal diversity may have been underestimated.

The time point label here, explained by the study, means: baseline before first vaccination. Vaccinee samples were obtained from the UK trials COV001 and COV002, which included a single-blind randomized controlled phase 2/3 trial of AZD1222 (ChAdOx1 nCoV-19) in healthy adults. For TCRbeta chain sequencing, PBMC samples from trial participants were taken at day 0 and at day 28 after the second dose. This TCR was sampled from an adult in good health. Sequencing was carried out using peripheral blood.

The DNA sequence follows: TGTGCCAGCAGCTTACGGGCGGGGGGGCTTAACAATGAGCAGTTCTTC. The encoded protein is CASSLRAGGLNNEQFF. This sequence uses TRBV7-6 and TRBJ2-1, with 9 junctional bases fitting TRBD2. Trimming accounts for 2 bases at V and 5 bases at J, while the number of junction bases matched to no gene is 7. CDR1 SGHVS and CDR2 FNYEAQ are derived from the germline V gene. The CDR3 has 16 amino acids, counting the end cysteine and phenylalanine. The read is trimmed to its CDR3 DNA, 48 bases read in frame from base 1.